The clone carrying this T cell receptor beta chain is labeled medium-sized (0.01 to 0.1%). The method was immunoSEQ multiplex PCR; TCRdb's version includes in-frame clones alone and lacks a portion of them. The sample lists under 65,000 clones, around 80% occurring once. The sample belongs to a study of blood T cell repertoires in COVID-19. Across the study: There were acute and convalescent COVID-19 samples, and they came from the United States, Italy and Spain.

Ages ranged from about 18 to 89 years, with residence in about two dozen US areas. Participants' own reports of clinical history determined their cohort assignment. Per the germline V gene, CDR1 is SGHAT and CDR2 is FQNNGV. Trimming took off 5 bases at V and 0 bases at J, with 13 bases between the two ends. The CDR3 is made up of 15 amino acids. The sequence came from a woman in her forties or fifties with acute COVID-19. Sequencing was carried out using PBMCs or T cells enriched from blood (not recorded which). V usage is TRBV11-2 and J usage is TRBJ1-1; D unresolved. The CDR3 spells CASSPRHYMNTEAFF. Here the CDR3 DNA reads TGTGCCAGCAGCCCGCGACATTATATGAACACTGAAGCTTTCTTT.